The 13 T cell receptor beta chains listed next were all sequenced from one sample in a study of T cells in Graves' hyperthyroidism and ophthalmopathy. Amplified TCR beta CDR3 regions came from RNA transcripts. The HTBI primer set was used in a first-round RT-PCR of the TCR CDR3. Each CDR3 protein gets one entry after TCRdb re-called the multiplex PCR reads with MiXCR. The sample consists of a few hundred thousand distinct CDR3 sequences, less than 20% of them appearing once. The specimen was blood. The receptors originated from a woman aged 25 to 45 with Graves' hyperthyroidism.

The rearrangement joins TRBV12-3 or TRBV12-4 to TRBJ2-7; 10 bases are a match to TRBD1. The CDR3 runs 14 residues. V gave up 5 bases and J gave up 2 bases; unmatched junction bases: 3. The CDR3 bases are TGTGCCAGCAGTGTAGACAGGGGGCCCTACGAGCAGTACTTC. This sequence encodes CASSVDRGPYEQYF.

The chain has TRBV19 and TRBJ1-6, with 8 positions matching TRBD1. Looked up from germline, CDR1 is LNHDA and CDR2 is SQIVND (reference sequence). J was trimmed by 3 bases and V by 5 bases; bases with no gene match: 9. The CDR3 extends over 17 amino acids. The CDR3 DNA follows: TGTGCCAGTAGTCCCTGGGACAGGCTCAGCTATAATTCACCCCTCCACTTT. Translated, it gives CASSPWDRLSYNSPLHF.

There are a few counts of this clonotype. This chain links TRBV30 with TRBJ2-6; 8 bases are a match to TRBD1. The V gene's germline CDR1 is GTSNPN and CDR2 SVGIG (reference sequence). J lost 0 bases, V lost 8 bases, and 6 bases had no gene match. This CDR3 has 15 amino acids. CDR3 sequence (DNA): TGTGCCACGGACAGGGAGAACTCTGGGGCCAACGTCCTGACTTTC. The encoded protein is CATDRENSGANVLTF.

This clonotype was observed many times. The rearrangement joins TRBV5-6 to TRBJ2-1; D is unresolved. CDR1 and CDR2 from the germline V gene are SGHDT and YYEEEE. This CDR3 region has 14 residues. V lost 0 bases, J lost 7 bases, and 11 bases lay in between. The CDR3 spells CASSLAGSANEQFF. The DNA of the CDR3 is TGTGCCAGCAGCTTGGCGGGTTCGGCAAATGAGCAGTTCTTC.

The chain uses TRBV5-4 and TRBJ2-3; the D call may be TRBD1 or TRBD2 (5 bases each). The CDR3 consists of 15 residues. Deletions cut 5 bases from V and 2 bases from J, with 15 bases between. CDR1 and CDR2 from the germline V gene are SGHNT and YYREEE (reference sequence). The CDR3 spells CASRSGRIITDTQYF. The CDR3 region has the DNA TGTGCCAGCAGGTCGGGACGGATCATCACAGATACGCAGTATTTT.

The sample holds many counts of this clonotype. V is TRBV27 and J is TRBJ1-1, with D maybe TRBD1 (6 bases). CDR1 and CDR2 (germline): MNHEY, SMNVEV (reference sequence). CDR3 length: 15 residues. V dropped 4 bases and J dropped 4 bases, with 16 bases sitting between them. The CDR3, as DNA: TGTGCCAGCAGTTCACAGGGTAATTTGGCCACTGAAGCTTTCTTT. It is translated as CASSSQGNLATEAFF.

The genes are TRBV9 and TRBJ2-2; 12 nucleotides match TRBD1. Looked up from germline, CDR1 is SGDLS and CDR2 is YYNGEE. CDR3 length: 17 residues. The trim removed 0 bases at V and 4 bases at J, leaving 4 bases unmatched. The CDR3: CASSVGGQGASTGELFF. Written as DNA, the CDR3 is TGTGCCAGCAGCGTAGGGGGACAGGGGGCGAGCACCGGGGAGCTGTTTTTT.

There are a few counts of this clonotype. One junction end disagrees with the germline gene, perhaps due to a read error. The CDR3 DNA reads as TGTGCCAGCAACTTAACAGGGACCCTCTTGTATGAGCAGTTCTTC. Amino acid sequence: CASNLTGTLLYEQFF. V usage is TRBV7-2 and J usage is TRBJ2-1, with D possibly TRBD1 on 6 matching bases. Germline V CDR1 and CDR2: SGHTA, FQGNSA. This CDR3 comprises 15 residues.

The chain uses TRBV28 and TRBJ1-5, with D tentatively TRBD1 (5 bases). With 5 bases removed from V and 4 bases from J, the gap between germline ends came to 18 bases. Germline V lookup: CDR1 MDHEN, CDR2 SYDVKM. The CDR3 runs 16 residues. This CDR3 reads CASSPPKGTSNQPQHF. CDR3 DNA sequence: TGTGCCAGCAGTCCACCTAAGGGGACCTCTAATCAGCCCCAGCATTTT.

Ten or more counts support this clonotype. The V call is TRBV2, the J call TRBJ2-2; D perhaps matches TRBD1 (5 bases). CDR1 is SNHLY, CDR2 FYNNEI, per germline. V lost 1 base and J lost 5, with 20 bases in between. The CDR3 sequence is 18 residues long. The CDR3 region is CASSEDWGRAEATGELFF. Here the CDR3 DNA reads TGTGCCAGCAGTGAAGATTGGGGCAGGGCTGAGGCAACCGGGGAGCTGTTTTTT.

This clonotype occurred many times. The chain couples TRBV6-6 to TRBJ2-1; 7 nucleotides match TRBD2. This CDR3 region has 18 residues. Germline V CDR1 and CDR2: MNHNY, SVGAGI (reference sequence). The trim removed 2 bases at V and 1 base at J, leaving 11 bases unmatched. CDR3 sequence (DNA): TGTGCCAGCAGTTACCGAAACGCGGGAGCGCTATCCTACAATGAGCAGTTCTTC. It encodes CASSYRNAGALSYNEQFF.

This clonotype has ten or more counts. The gene calls are TRBV5-1 and TRBJ2-7; 11 nucleotides agree with TRBD1. V trimming: 3 bases; J trimming: 7 bases; junction bases outside the gene matches: 9. Germline values: CDR1 SGHRS, CDR2 YFSETQ. This CDR3 has 15 residues. The CDR3 loop reads CASSWARTGGAEQYF. CDR3 coding DNA: TGCGCCAGCAGCTGGGCTCGGACAGGGGGCGCAGAGCAGTACTTC.

This clonotype was recorded a few times. The chain recombines TRBV27 with TRBJ2-4; 7 bases map to TRBD1. The CDR3 is 14 amino acids. CDR1 and CDR2 from the germline V gene are MNHEY and SMNVEV (reference sequence). Losses at the gene ends were 3 bases for V and 4 bases for J; bases not matched to a gene: 3. The CDR3 loop is CASSLAGGKNIQYF. The CDR3 DNA reads TGTGCCAGCAGTTTGGCAGGGGGTAAAAACATTCAGTACTTC.